This T cell receptor (beta chain) derives from a study of cytotoxic CD8 clonotypes in ibrutinib-treated CLL. As for the study in general: Investigators reported approximately 25 partial and 2 complete responses; after median about six years, about 15 patients remained remitted and about 12 progressed. Study-level results: Relative to age-matched healthy donors, clonality at baseline was higher, and it tracked circulating CD8+ T-cell counts. There were few public clonotypes, and on treatment they contracted or stayed stable.

Produced via immunoSEQ multiplex PCR; TCRdb's table is partial and in-frame only. The sample contains about 9,000 clones, roughly 70% of which appear only once. As to this clone: Antigen specificity is unknown.

The sample was PBMCs, taken before ibrutinib treatment. This receptor was identified in a human donor with chronic lymphocytic leukemia.

The CDR3 region has the DNA TGTGCCAGCAGGGGGCTCATTGGAAACACCATATATTTT. It yields the protein CASRGLIGNTIYF. The chain combines TRBV2 with TRBJ1-3; weak D call: TRBD1 (5 bases). From germline, CDR1 is SNHLY and CDR2 FYNNEI. Trimming stripped 6 bases from V and 3 bases from J, with 9 bases between. This CDR3 comprises 13 residues.